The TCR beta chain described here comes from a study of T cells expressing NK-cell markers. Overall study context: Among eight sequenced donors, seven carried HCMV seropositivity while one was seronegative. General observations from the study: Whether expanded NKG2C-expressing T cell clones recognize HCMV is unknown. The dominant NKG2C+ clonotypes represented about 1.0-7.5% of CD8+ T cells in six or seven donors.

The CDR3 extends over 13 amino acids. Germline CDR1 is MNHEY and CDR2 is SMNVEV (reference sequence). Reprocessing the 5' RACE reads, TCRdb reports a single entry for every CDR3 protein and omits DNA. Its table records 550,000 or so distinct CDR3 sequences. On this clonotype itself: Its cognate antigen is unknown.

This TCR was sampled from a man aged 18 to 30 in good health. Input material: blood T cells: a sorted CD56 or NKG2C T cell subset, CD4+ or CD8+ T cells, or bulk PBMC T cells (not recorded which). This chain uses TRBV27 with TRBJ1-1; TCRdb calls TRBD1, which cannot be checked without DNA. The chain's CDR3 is CASRYSGGGEAFF.